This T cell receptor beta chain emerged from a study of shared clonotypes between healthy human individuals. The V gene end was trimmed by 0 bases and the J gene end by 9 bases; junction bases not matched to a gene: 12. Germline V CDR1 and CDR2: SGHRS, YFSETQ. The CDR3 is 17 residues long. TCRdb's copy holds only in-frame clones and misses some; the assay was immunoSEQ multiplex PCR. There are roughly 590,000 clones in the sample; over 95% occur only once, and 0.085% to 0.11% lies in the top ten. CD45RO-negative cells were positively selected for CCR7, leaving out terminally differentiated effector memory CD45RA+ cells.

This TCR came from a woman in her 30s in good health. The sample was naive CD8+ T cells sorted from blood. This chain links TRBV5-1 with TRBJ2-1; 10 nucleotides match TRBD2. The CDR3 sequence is CASSLDRPSGSIAEQFF. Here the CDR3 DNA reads TGCGCCAGCAGCTTGGATCGGCCTAGCGGGAGTATAGCTGAGCAGTTCTTC.